What follows are 8 T cell receptor beta chains derived from one specimen sequenced in a study of PD-L1 blockade in urothelial cancer (dated 2017 in TCRdb). Receptor amplification or capture employed the immunoSEQ multiplex PCR assay. Not all clones reach the TCRdb copy of this immuneACCESS table, which keeps in-frame sequences only. Checked studies attribute under half of the gap to unresolved V genes and leave the rest unexplained. This sample holds under 130,000 clones; approximately 85% were observed only once. The ten largest clonotypes hold more than 2% of the sample. Sequencing used PBMCs, obtained around atezolizumab (anti-PD-L1) treatment. The receptors here all came from a man aged 50 or older with urothelial cancer.

J is TRBJ2-3 and V is TRBV5-4, with D perhaps TRBD1 (6 bases). The length of the CDR3 is 14 residues. V was pared by 4 bases and J by 4 bases, with 13 bases between. The germline V gene has CDR1 SGHNT and CDR2 YYREEE (reference sequence). The CDR3 sequence is CASSVQTGPDTQYF. CDR3 nucleotides: TGTGCCAGCAGCGTGCAGACAGGTCCAGATACGCAGTATTTT.

This chain links TRBV2 with TRBJ2-7, with D possibly TRBD1 on 7 matching bases. This CDR3 is 14 amino acids long. Germline CDR1 is SNHLY and CDR2 is FYNNEI. The ends were cut back, 6 bases at V and 3 bases at J, with 15 bases in the middle. The CDR3 DNA is TGTGCCAGCAGCCCGGGAGCAGGGGGCTACGAGCAGTACTTC. It specifies CASSPGAGGYEQYF.

The rearrangement joins TRBV19 to TRBJ1-5; 7 bases map to TRBD1. The CDR3 has 14 residues. Unmatched junction bases numbered 7, after V lost 6 bases and J lost 5 bases. Germline values: CDR1 LNHDA, CDR2 SQIVND (reference sequence). The chain's CDR3 is CASSPGTAYQPQHF. DNA for the CDR3: TGTGCCAGTAGCCCAGGGACAGCATATCAGCCCCAGCATTTT.

The V call is TRBV5-1, the J call TRBJ1-3; 10 bases are a match to TRBD1. After removal of 3 bases from V and 6 bases from J, the junction contained 6 bases not matched to a gene. The CDR3 contains 15 residues. CDR1 and CDR2 (germline): SGHRS, YFSETQ. Here the CDR3 reads CASSYFGQGENTIYF. In DNA form, the CDR3 reads TGCGCCAGCAGCTACTTCGGACAGGGGGAAAACACCATATATTTT.

The CDR3: CASSFLGAVFYGYTF. CDR3 bases: TGTGCCAGCAGTTTCCTTGGGGCCGTTTTCTATGGCTACACCTTC. The chain employs TRBV28 and TRBJ1-2, with TRBD1 as a possible D gene (5 bases). V lost 3 bases to trimming and J lost 4 bases, with 15 bases between them. CDR1 and CDR2 from the germline V gene are MDHEN and SYDVKM. The CDR3 contains 15 residues.

The J gene is TRBJ2-7, the V gene TRBV7-6; D might be TRBD2 (5 bases). Between the trimmed V and J ends, which lost 0 bases and 2 bases, there was a span of 8 bases. The CDR3 is 14 residues long. Germline V gene data show CDR1 as SGHVS and CDR2 as FNYEAQ. The CDR3 DNA sequence: TGTGCCAGCAGCTTAGCGTACGGGGCCTACGAGCAGTACTTC. Encoded protein: CASSLAYGAYEQYF.

The chain recombines TRBV5-1 with TRBJ2-5; 7 positions agree with TRBD2. V lost 4 bases to trimming and J lost 2 bases; unmatched junction nucleotides: 8. The CDR3 consists of 15 residues. Germline loops: CDR1 SGHRS, CDR2 YFSETQ. In DNA form, the CDR3 reads TGCGCCAGCAGCGGTGCTAGCGGAATACAAGAGACCCAGTACTTC. This gives the protein CASSGASGIQETQYF.

The V call is TRBV6-5, the J call TRBJ1-1; 12 bases are a match to TRBD1. Unmatched junction bases numbered 7, after V lost 8 bases and J lost 6 bases. CDR1 and CDR2 (germline): MNHEY, SVGAGI. The CDR3 loop spans 14 amino acids. The CDR3 DNA reads as TGTGCCAGCCGGGACAGGGGGCGAACCTCTGAAGCTTTCTTT. It translates to CASRDRGRTSEAFF.